This TCR beta chain was recovered during a study of beta chain features in type 1 diabetes. Whole-study context: All samples combined gave under 110,000,000 sorted cells for examination.

A CD45RO/CCR7/CD25/CD127/CD95/CD27 panel sorted naive, central memory, regulatory and stem cell-like memory CD4+ cells. Sequenced material consisted of expressed TCRB transcripts (all of the isolated RNA was reverse transcribed). Clones were read by immunoSEQ multiplex PCR, and TCRdb kept only the in-frame ones, dropping some. The data contain about 260,000 clones, more than 65% of them seen just once; the ten biggest clones take up almost 0.055%. The count of this clone is one. CDR3 length: 14 amino acids. Trimming took 4 bases from V and 5 from J; bases not matched to a gene: 5. Germline CDR1 reads SGDLS; CDR2 reads YYNGEE.

Material for sequencing was naive CD4+ T cells from blood. This receptor was obtained from a man aged 30 to 45 in good health. V usage is TRBV9 and J usage is TRBJ1-2, with 10 bases lining up with TRBD1. CDR3 sequence: CASSTGTGDYGYTF. CDR3 DNA: TGTGCCAGCAGCACGGGGACAGGGGATTATGGCTACACCTTC.